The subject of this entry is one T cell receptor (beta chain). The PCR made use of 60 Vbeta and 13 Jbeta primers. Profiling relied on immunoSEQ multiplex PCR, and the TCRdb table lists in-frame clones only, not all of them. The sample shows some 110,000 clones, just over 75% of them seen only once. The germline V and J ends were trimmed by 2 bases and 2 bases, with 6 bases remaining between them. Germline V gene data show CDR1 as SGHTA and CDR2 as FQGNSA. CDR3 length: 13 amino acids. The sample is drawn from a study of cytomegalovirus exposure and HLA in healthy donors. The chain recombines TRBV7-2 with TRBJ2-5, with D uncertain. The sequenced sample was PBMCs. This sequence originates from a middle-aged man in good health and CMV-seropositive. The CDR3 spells CASSLMSQETQYF. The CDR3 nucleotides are TGTGCCAGCAGCTTAATGAGTCAAGAGACCCAGTACTTC.